The subject of this entry is one T cell receptor (beta chain). Its antigen is not identified. This CDR3 contains 12 residues. V was pared by 10 bases and J by 1 base, with 9 bases between. The germline V gene has CDR1 MNHNY and CDR2 SVGAGI (reference sequence). The sample belongs to a study of OX40 agonist ivuxolimab in advanced cancers. Study-wide background: Patients receiving dose escalation had hepatocellular carcinoma, melanoma, renal cell or head and neck cancer. Study-level points and caveats: Expanded clones tended on average to be more numerous among CD8+ T cells than CD4+. At 0.1-3.0 mg/kg, partial responders had clonal expansion among the lowest observed.

The table came from immunoSEQ multiplex PCR; TCRdb's copy has only in-frame clones and leaves some out. The data show approximately 90,000 clones, around nine tenths seen once. The rearrangement uses TRBV6-6 and TRBJ2-3; TRBD1 might be the D (6 bases). The sample was CD4+ or CD8+ T cells sorted from blood, taken in a trial of the OX40 agonist ivuxolimab. This clonotype originated in an adult with an advanced solid tumor such as melanoma, head and neck, liver or kidney cancer. The CDR3 reads CATRTGTDTQYF. The CDR3 DNA sequence: TGTGCCACCCGGACAGGCACAGATACGCAGTATTTT.